These 15 T cell receptor beta chains originate from one sample sequenced in a study of cytomegalovirus exposure and HLA in healthy donors. The method was immunoSEQ multiplex PCR; TCRdb's version includes in-frame clones alone and lacks a portion of them. The table lists 100,000 to 150,000 clones, roughly 86% of them singletons. Specimen: PBMCs. These TCRs come from a man in his thirties or forties in good health and CMV-seronegative.

The chain employs TRBV19 and TRBJ1-3; no clear D gene. The CDR3 has 15 residues. Trimming took off 10 bases at V and 0 bases at J, with 16 bases between the two ends. Germline V gives CDR1 LNHDA, CDR2 SQIVND (reference sequence). This CDR3 is CATRWGVSSGNTIYF. As DNA, the CDR3 is TGTGCCACCCGGTGGGGAGTGTCCTCTGGAAACACCATATATTTT.

V gene TRBV6-1 combines with J gene TRBJ1-1; TRBD1 is a possible D gene (5 bases). The CDR3 has 15 amino acids. V dropped 1 base and J dropped 2 bases, with 11 bases sitting between them. The germline V gene encodes CDR1 MNHNS and CDR2 SASEGT. In DNA form, the CDR3 reads TGTGCCAGCAGTGAAGATAGCCAGGGAAACACTGAAGCTTTCTTT. This gives the protein CASSEDSQGNTEAFF.

V and J are TRBV5-4 and TRBJ1-1; 7 positions agree with TRBD1. Germline CDR1 reads SGHNT; CDR2 reads YYREEE (reference sequence). The V gene end was trimmed by 5 bases and the J gene end by 5 bases; junction bases not matched to a gene: 6. The CDR3 contains 13 residues. The CDR3 DNA reads as TGTGCCAGCAGACCTGACAGGGATACTGAAGCTTTCTTT. Residues: CASRPDRDTEAFF.

V is TRBV7-8 and J is TRBJ1-5; TRBD1 matches 8 bases. Trimming cost V 3 bases and J 4 bases; bases outside gene matches: 8. This CDR3 is 16 amino acids long. Per germline, CDR1 SGHVS and CDR2 FQNEAQ. The DNA for the CDR3 is TGTGCCAGCAGCTTTAGGGCCGGACAGGGTAATCAGCCCCAGCATTTT. This sequence encodes CASSFRAGQGNQPQHF.

V gene TRBV19 combines with J gene TRBJ1-2; 10 bases map to TRBD1. The CDR3 extends over 18 amino acids. Germline values: CDR1 LNHDA, CDR2 SQIVND (reference sequence). V trimming: 1 base; J trimming: 4 bases; junction bases outside the gene matches: 12. In nucleotides, the CDR3 is TGTGCCAGTAGTATAGTCGGGGGGACAGGGGCTGAAACCTATGGCTACACCTTC. It yields the protein CASSIVGGTGAETYGYTF. The variable domain in full, completed from reference TRBV19 and TRBJ1-2, reads DGGITQSPKYLFRKEGQNVTLSCEQNLNHDAMYWYRQDPGQGLRLIYYSQIVNDFQKGDIAEGYSVSREKKESFPLTVTSAQKNPTAFYLCASSIVGGTGAETYGYTFGSGTRLTVV.

The genes are TRBV27 and TRBJ2-2, with 7 bases matching TRBD1. The CDR3 is 16 amino acids. The trim removed 8 bases at V and 2 bases at J, leaving 11 bases unmatched. Germline V gene sequence: CDR1 MNHEY, CDR2 SMNVEV (reference sequence). Here the CDR3 DNA reads TGTGCCAGCTCAAGACCCGGGACAGACAACACCGGGGAGCTGTTTTTT. It yields the protein CASSRPGTDNTGELFF.

V and J are TRBV5-1 and TRBJ2-5; TRBD2 agrees at 12 bases. The germline gives CDR1 SGHRS, CDR2 YFSETQ. There are 17 residues in the CDR3. The J segment lost 4 bases and the V segment lost 4 bases, leaving 11 bases of the junction unmatched. The CDR3 loop is CASSPSRLAGATETQYF. Here the CDR3 DNA reads TGCGCCAGCAGCCCCTCCAGACTAGCGGGAGCCACAGAGACCCAGTACTTC.

V and J are TRBV5-6 and TRBJ2-7, with 8 bases aligning to TRBD2. The CDR3 runs 17 residues. The V gene's germline CDR1 is SGHDT and CDR2 YYEEEE. Unmatched junction bases numbered 17, after V lost 4 bases and J lost 5 bases. The CDR3 nucleotides are TGTGCCAGCAGCCACAGGGTAACTTGGGCGGGAGGAAACGAGCAGTACTTC. Its translation: CASSHRVTWAGGNEQYF. Looking up the rest from reference TRBV5-6 and TRBJ2-7 gives the full variable domain: DAGVTQSPTHLIKTRGQQVTLRCSPKSGHDTVSWYQQALGQGPQFIFQYYEEEERQRGNFPDRFSGHQFPNYSSELNVNALLLGDSALYLCASSHRVTWAGGNEQYFGPGTRLTVT.

The rearrangement links TRBV5-6 to TRBJ1-1, with unresolved D. Trimming removed 4 bases from V and 1 base from J, with 8 bases in between. CDR1 is SGHDT, CDR2 YYEEEE, per germline. This CDR3 is built from 13 residues. As DNA, the CDR3 is TGTGCCAGCAGCATGAGATGGAACACTGAAGCTTTCTTT. This encodes CASSMRWNTEAFF.

In DNA, the CDR3 is TGCACCAGCAGCCAAGATATCCATGCCCGACTAGACTCCTACGAGCAGTACTTC. Translation: CTSSQDIHARLDSYEQYF. This rearrangement joins TRBV1 to TRBJ2-7; the table's D gene call, TRBD2, was not cross checked with the DNA. TRBV1 is assigned pseudogene status. The CDR3 runs 18 residues.

The J gene is TRBJ1-1, the V gene TRBV19; tentatively, D is TRBD1 (5 bases). The length of the CDR3 is 15 residues. The germline V gene has CDR1 LNHDA and CDR2 SQIVND (reference sequence). Trimming left V 7 bases short and J 5 bases short, with 20 bases between. In DNA, the CDR3 is TGTGCCAGTAAAGGGTCGATTACCGGGGGTACTGAAGCTTTCTTT. Encoded protein: CASKGSITGGTEAFF.

The chain has TRBV27 and TRBJ1-1; 7 positions match TRBD1. V shed 4 bases, J shed 1 base, and the junction held 6 bases outside the gene matches. Germline V gene data show CDR1 as MNHEY and CDR2 as SMNVEV (reference sequence). The CDR3 has 15 amino acids. In DNA form, the CDR3 reads TGTGCCAGCAGTTGGACGGGACAGCCGAACACTGAAGCTTTCTTT. It specifies CASSWTGQPNTEAFF.

The chain carries TRBV2 and TRBJ2-1; 11 bases match TRBD2. There are 15 residues in the CDR3. Germline CDR1 SNHLY, CDR2 FYNNEI. V shed 8 bases, J shed 9 bases, and the junction held 12 bases outside the gene matches. CDR3 region: CASGIAGGPAGEQFF. CDR3 coding DNA: TGTGCCAGCGGGATAGCGGGAGGGCCAGCCGGTGAGCAGTTCTTC.

The chain employs TRBV5-1 and TRBJ2-7, with D maybe TRBD2 (5 bases). Germline values: CDR1 SGHRS, CDR2 YFSETQ. The CDR3 covers 15 residues. The V end lost 0 bases, the J end lost 6 bases, and 16 bases lay between the germline ends. The CDR3 bases are TGCGCCAGCAGCTTGGCGAGCGGCACCCCTAGCGAGCAGTACTTC. Protein product: CASSLASGTPSEQYF.

The table lists this clone with a count of one. This rearrangement joins TRBV11-2 to TRBJ1-1; D may be TRBD1 (5 bases). Germline-derived CDR1 and CDR2 are SGHAT and FQNNGV. The CDR3 covers 12 residues. V lost 7 bases and J 4 bases, leaving 10 bases between the germline ends. The CDR3 reads CASTSGLTEAFF. The CDR3 coding sequence is TGTGCCAGCACCTCAGGGCTCACTGAAGCTTTCTTT.